The 32 T cell receptor beta chains listed next were all sequenced from one sample in a study of blood T cell repertoires in COVID-19 (dated by TCRdb to 2018 to 2021). The protocol used for the library was the immunoSEQ multiplex PCR assay. The source is immuneACCESS, and TCRdb retained only in-frame sequences with V and J called. Part of the clones is not carried over; for the studies checked, unresolved V genes explain less than half of this, and the remainder is unexplained. The sample table shows 470,000 or so clones, and approximately 90% are seen once. Jointly, the top ten make up roughly 4% of the sample. The sequencing sample was made of peripheral blood. These receptors all stem from a woman aged 25-40 years with acute or convalescent COVID-19.

This clone was recorded only once. The rearrangement links TRBV18 to TRBJ1-1, with D perhaps TRBD1 (5 bases). CDR1 is KGHSH and CDR2 is LQKENI in the germline V gene. Trimming shortened V by 6 bases and J by 3 bases, and 14 bases separated the two germline ends. CDR3 length: 14 amino acids. CDR3 sequence (DNA): TGTGCCAGCTCGGCAGCAGGGCAGGACACTGAAGCTTTCTTT. It encodes CASSAAGQDTEAFF.

V is TRBV5-6 and J is TRBJ1-1; 9 positions match TRBD1. Germline CDR1 is SGHDT and CDR2 is YYEEEE. The length of the CDR3 is 13 residues. Trimming removed 2 bases from V and 10 bases from J; junction bases left unmatched: 6. CDR3 sequence: CASSLTGGILAFF. CDR3 coding DNA: TGTGCCAGCAGCTTAACAGGGGGCATACTAGCTTTCTTT.

This chain links TRBV5-1 with TRBJ2-2, with D perhaps matching TRBD2 (5 bases). V dropped 4 bases and J dropped 1 base, with 14 bases sitting between them. The length of the CDR3 is 16 residues. The germline gives CDR1 SGHRS, CDR2 YFSETQ. The CDR3 coding sequence is TGCGCCAGCAGCCCTTCAGCTCGGGGGAACACCGGGGAGCTGTTTTTT. Its protein product is CASSPSARGNTGELFF.

V and J are TRBV7-9 and TRBJ1-4; D unresolved. The CDR3 has 15 amino acids. V lost 3 bases and J 0 bases, leaving 8 bases between the germline ends. Germline values: CDR1 SEHNR, CDR2 FQNEAQ (reference sequence). The CDR3 protein is CASSLWQATNEKLFF. The DNA of the CDR3 is TGTGCCAGCAGCTTGTGGCAGGCAACTAATGAAAAACTGTTTTTT.

The chain recombines TRBV5-1 with TRBJ2-2, with D possibly being TRBD1 (5 bases). Looked up from germline, CDR1 is SGHRS and CDR2 is YFSETQ. This CDR3 region has 13 residues. The V and J ends lost 8 bases and 4 bases respectively, with 12 bases between them. In nucleotides, the CDR3 is TGCGCCAGTATGCAGGGCCTCACCGGGGAGCTGTTTTTT. This codes for CASMQGLTGELFF.

J is TRBJ2-1 and V is TRBV12-3 or TRBV12-4; TRBD1 matches at 8 bases. The CDR3 is 13 residues long. V was clipped by 6 bases and J by 9 bases; unmatched bases: 7. The CDR3 region has the DNA TGTGCCAGCAGGCCCCAGGGGGCGGGTGAGCAGTTCTTC. It translates to CASRPQGAGEQFF.

The rearrangement links TRBV5-5 to TRBJ2-7, with TRBD2 matching 8 bases. Germline values: CDR1 SGHKS, CDR2 YYEKEE (reference sequence). V lost 1 base and J lost 0; bases outside the gene matches: 6. The CDR3 has 16 amino acids. CDR3 loop: CASSLTLAASSYEQYF. As DNA, the CDR3 is TGTGCCAGCAGCTTGACACTAGCGGCTAGCTCCTACGAGCAGTACTTC.

The V and J genes are TRBV5-6 and TRBJ1-2, with D perhaps TRBD1 (5 bases). V lost 6 bases, J lost 4 bases, and 22 bases lay in between. The CDR3 is 16 amino acids. Germline CDR1 and CDR2: SGHDT and YYEEEE. The CDR3 nucleotides read TGTGCCAGCACCCGCCCGGGGGAACCCTCCGGCTATGGCTACACCTTC. Its translation is CASTRPGEPSGYGYTF.

This chain joins TRBV29-1 and TRBJ2-5; D possibly corresponds to TRBD2 (6 bases). This CDR3 is built from 15 residues. CDR1 SQVTM and CDR2 ANQGSEA come from the germline V gene. V gave up 7 bases and J gave up 3 bases, with 21 bases separating them. CDR3 bases: TGCAGCGGTACACTGGGTACGGGGGTGAAAGAGACCCAGTACTTC. Translating gives CSGTLGTGVKETQYF.

The V call is TRBV5-1, the J call TRBJ1-1; tentative D call: TRBD1 (5 bases). CDR1 and CDR2 from the germline V gene are SGHRS and YFSETQ. Trimming shortened V by 4 bases and J by 1 base, and 14 bases separated the two germline ends. CDR3 size: 15 residues. The CDR3 nucleotides read TGCGCCAGCAGCCAGTTAGGACATACGAACACTGAAGCTTTCTTT. Translating it yields CASSQLGHTNTEAFF.

The chain carries TRBV4-1 and TRBJ2-7; 7 bases are shared with TRBD1. The V gene's germline CDR1 is MGHRA and CDR2 YSYEKL. The CDR3 totals 16 residues. V dropped 1 base and J dropped 4; count of bases not matched to a gene: 10. DNA of the CDR3: TGCGCCAGCAGCCAAGTCTCCGGGACAGTTGCGTACGAGCAGTACTTC. It is translated as CASSQVSGTVAYEQYF.

CDR3: CASKGDSYNEQFF. CDR3 coding DNA: TGTGCCAGCAAGGGGGACTCCTACAATGAGCAGTTCTTC. The V gene is TRBV5-4, the J gene TRBJ2-1, with D perhaps TRBD1 (6 bases). In germline, CDR1 is SGHNT, CDR2 YYREEE (reference sequence). The V gene lost 6 bases and the J gene lost 0 bases, with 7 bases spanning the gap. The CDR3 covers 13 residues.

The chain carries TRBV27 and TRBJ2-7; 7 positions agree with TRBD1. V dropped 6 bases and J dropped 3; count of bases not matched to a gene: 11. The germline CDR1 and CDR2 sequences are MNHEY and SMNVEV (reference sequence). The CDR3 spans 15 residues. Here the CDR3 reads CASSLLGTDLYEQYF. CDR3 bases: TGTGCCAGCAGCTTACTCGGGACAGATCTCTACGAGCAGTACTTC.

This chain uses TRBV19 with TRBJ1-1, with unresolved D. The CDR3 extends over 15 amino acids. The ends were cut back, 1 base at V and 5 bases at J, with 14 bases in the middle. Germline-derived CDR1 and CDR2 are LNHDA and SQIVND (reference sequence). This CDR3 reads CASSIGATVGTEAFF. The CDR3 DNA reads TGTGCCAGTAGTATAGGGGCCACAGTTGGTACTGAAGCTTTCTTT. The variable domain in full, completed from reference TRBV19 and TRBJ1-1, reads DGGITQSPKYLFRKEGQNVTLSCEQNLNHDAMYWYRQDPGQGLRLIYYSQIVNDFQKGDIAEGYSVSREKKESFPLTVTSAQKNPTAFYLCASSIGATVGTEAFFGQGTRLTVV.

The J gene is TRBJ1-5, the V gene TRBV6-5, with a weak D call TRBD1 (5 bases). Germline loops: CDR1 MNHEY, CDR2 SVGAGI. The CDR3 has 14 residues. The V end lost 2 bases, the J end lost 2 bases, and 7 bases lay between the germline ends. CDR3 sequence (DNA): TGTGCCAGCAGTTACGGCAGGGGCAATCAGCCCCAGCATTTT. Translation: CASSYGRGNQPQHF.

V is TRBV6-5 and J is TRBJ2-2, with 9 bases matching TRBD1. The CDR3 spans 16 residues. Trimming cost V 1 base and J 7 bases; bases outside gene matches: 7. Germline assignment: CDR1 MNHEY and CDR2 SVGAGI. Written as DNA, the CDR3 is TGTGCCAGCAGTTACTTCTGGACAGGGGCGGGCGGGGAGCTGTTTTTT. Amino acids: CASSYFWTGAGGELFF.

This chain uses TRBV7-9 with TRBJ1-2; D is uncertain. The CDR3 length is 12 residues. V lost 2 bases, J lost 6 bases, and 7 bases lay in between. Germline assignment: CDR1 SEHNR and CDR2 FQNEAQ (reference sequence). The CDR3 is CASSLSVDGYTF. The CDR3 coding sequence is TGTGCCAGCAGCTTATCGGTAGATGGCTACACCTTC.

V usage is TRBV19 and J usage is TRBJ1-2, with D possibly TRBD1 on 6 matching bases. Germline V gives CDR1 LNHDA, CDR2 SQIVND (reference sequence). There are 15 residues in the CDR3. The V gene lost 7 bases and the J gene lost 6 bases, with 21 bases spanning the gap. The CDR3 coding sequence is TGTGCCAGTACCAACCGGGCAGGGGCGCTAGATGGCTACACCTTC. Translating it yields CASTNRAGALDGYTF.

The DNA for the CDR3 is TGTGCCAGCAGTGAAGCGGTACAGAACCCTAATTCACCCCTCCACTTT. Translating it yields CASSEAVQNPNSPLHF. The chain uses TRBV6-1 and TRBJ1-6; D not certain. V gave up 0 bases and J gave up 6 bases, with 12 bases separating them. CDR1 and CDR2 (germline): MNHNS, SASEGT. The CDR3 contains 16 residues.

The chain has TRBV28 and TRBJ2-5; 7 nucleotides match TRBD2. The CDR3 contains 14 residues. Germline CDR1 is MDHEN and CDR2 is SYDVKM. The J segment lost 4 bases and the V segment lost 6 bases, leaving 8 bases of the junction unmatched. For the CDR3, the DNA is TGTGCCAGCAGCCGACGACTAGCTCCAGAGACCCAGTACTTC. It encodes CASSRRLAPETQYF.

This chain uses TRBV6-6 with TRBJ2-7; TRBD1 might be the D (6 bases). Trimming took 0 bases from V and 5 from J, leaving 11 bases between them. The CDR3 spans 14 residues. CDR1 and CDR2 (germline): MNHNY, SVGAGI (reference sequence). As DNA, the CDR3 is TGTGCCAGCAGTTACTCGGAACAGGGAAACGAGCAGTACTTC. It codes for CASSYSEQGNEQYF.

This clone occurred a few times. The chain is built from TRBV7-9 and TRBJ1-6, with TRBD1 as a possible D gene (5 bases). From germline, CDR1 is SEHNR and CDR2 FQNEAQ (reference sequence). CDR3 length: 14 amino acids. V was cut by 1 base and J by 9 bases, with 10 bases left in between. The CDR3 region has the DNA TGTGCCAGCAGCTTAGAGGGGTTCGTTTCACCCCTCCACTTT. Translating it yields CASSLEGFVSPLHF.

The V and J genes are TRBV6-5 and TRBJ1-4; tentative D call: TRBD1 (5 bases). The germline CDR1 and CDR2 sequences are MNHEY and SVGAGI. The ends were cut back, 6 bases at V and 5 bases at J, with 13 bases in the middle. This CDR3 is 14 amino acids long. This chain's CDR3 is CASRLDTSNEKLFF. CDR3 nucleotide sequence: TGTGCCAGCAGACTGGACACATCGAATGAAAAACTGTTTTTT.

V gene TRBV25-1 combines with J gene TRBJ2-5, with D perhaps matching TRBD1 (5 bases). Trimming shortened V by 3 bases and J by 1 base, and 12 bases separated the two germline ends. In germline, CDR1 is MGHDK, CDR2 SYGVNS. The CDR3 is made up of 15 amino acids. The CDR3 DNA is TGTGCCAGCAGTGAGACAGCATATTTCCAAGAGACCCAGTACTTC. Translated: CASSETAYFQETQYF. Together with reference TRBV25-1 and TRBJ2-5, the CDR3 gives the full variable domain: EADIYQTPRYLVIGTGKKITLECSQTMGHDKMYWYQQDPGMELHLIHYSYGVNSTEKGDLSSESTVSRIRTEHFPLTLESARPSHTSQYLCASSETAYFQETQYFGPGTRLLVL.

The chain is built from TRBV28 and TRBJ1-5; 8 bases are a match to TRBD1. The CDR3 loop spans 15 amino acids. The germline gives CDR1 MDHEN, CDR2 SYDVKM. V lost 6 bases to trimming and J lost 5 bases; unmatched junction nucleotides: 9. The CDR3 reads CASRRQGQADQPQHF. For the CDR3, the DNA is TGTGCCAGCAGGAGACAGGGGCAGGCGGATCAGCCCCAGCATTTT.

The rearrangement uses TRBV28 and TRBJ2-6, with 9 nucleotides matching TRBD1. CDR1 is MDHEN and CDR2 is SYDVKM in the germline V gene. The CDR3 extends over 15 amino acids. V shed 8 bases and J 4 bases; nucleotides not matched to a gene: 6. The DNA of the CDR3 is TGTGCCAGCGGGACAGGGTCGTTGGGGGCCAACGTCCTGACTTTC. Protein sequence: CASGTGSLGANVLTF.

This chain joins TRBV5-6 and TRBJ2-5, with D perhaps matching TRBD2 (6 bases). The germline gives CDR1 SGHDT, CDR2 YYEEEE. The CDR3 is 17 amino acids. The ends were cut back, 1 base at V and 5 bases at J, with 21 bases in the middle. DNA of the CDR3: TGTGCCAGCAGCTTGTTCGCGCAGGGAGGAGGGAGGGAGACCCAGTACTTC. Translation: CASSLFAQGGGRETQYF.

This clone appeared once. The CDR3 DNA reads as TGTGCCAGCAGCTTACCAGGCACAGATACGCAGTATTTT. This translates into CASSLPGTDTQYF. The V call is TRBV11-2, the J call TRBJ2-3, with D uncertain. CDR1 is SGHAT and CDR2 is FQNNGV in the germline V gene. Trimming left V 2 bases short and J 1 base short, with 4 bases between. This CDR3 contains 13 residues.

The chain combines TRBV19 with TRBJ1-1; 7 bases agree with TRBD1. The CDR3 covers 14 residues. Germline CDR1 LNHDA, CDR2 SQIVND (reference sequence). With V trimmed by 8 bases and J by 7 bases, 13 bases remained unmatched. CDR3 nucleotide sequence: TGTGCCAGTCGCCGTGACAGGGACCCATATGAAGCTTTCTTT. Translation: CASRRDRDPYEAFF.

V gene TRBV27 combines with J gene TRBJ2-7, with D perhaps TRBD2 (6 bases). There are 15 residues in the CDR3. Between the trimmed V and J ends, which lost 6 bases and 2 bases, there was a span of 17 bases. Germline CDR1 and CDR2: MNHEY and SMNVEV (reference sequence). Here the CDR3 reads CASRGLATRAYEQYF. The CDR3 nucleotides read TGTGCCAGCAGGGGGCTCGCGACTAGGGCCTACGAGCAGTACTTC.

The rearrangement joins TRBV19 to TRBJ2-7; tentative D call: TRBD2 (5 bases). Trimming removed 7 bases from V and 7 bases from J, with 14 bases in between. Germline V lookup: CDR1 LNHDA, CDR2 SQIVND (reference sequence). The CDR3 has 12 residues. The chain's CDR3 is CASKEGLGEQYF. Written as DNA, the CDR3 is TGTGCCAGTAAAGAGGGCTTGGGGGAGCAGTACTTC.

The chain couples TRBV10-3 to TRBJ1-6; 9 positions match TRBD1. CDR3 length: 15 residues. The V and J ends lost 6 bases and 7 bases, in that order; junction bases with no gene match: 7. Germline V gives CDR1 ENHRY, CDR2 SYGVKD. In DNA form, the CDR3 reads TGTGCCATCAGCCCACAGGGGGCAATAAATTCACCCCTCCACTTT. It yields the protein CAISPQGAINSPLHF.